This T cell receptor (beta chain) was sequenced in a study of OX40 agonist ivuxolimab in advanced cancers. Study-level information: Patients receiving dose escalation had hepatocellular carcinoma, melanoma, renal cell or head and neck cancer.

Broader study findings: A proportion of nonresponders additionally exhibited low normalized T-cell clonal expansion. Circulating CD4+ and CD8+ T cells showed clonal expansion by week 6 at 0.1 to 3.0 mg/kg.

V was clipped by 5 bases and J by 1 base; unmatched bases: 4. Germline CDR1 and CDR2: SGHVS and FNYEAQ. The CDR3 is 15 amino acids. Generated by immunoSEQ multiplex PCR, the TCRdb table keeps only in-frame clones and is missing some. The sample shows about 89,000 clones, approximately 91% of them seen only once. For this clone: Its antigen remains unidentified.

Peripheral blood came from all dose cohorts at three timepoints. The TCR originated in an adult with an advanced solid tumor such as melanoma, head and neck, liver or kidney cancer. The chain combines TRBV7-6 with TRBJ1-1; TRBD1 agrees at 10 bases. The sequenced sample was CD4+ or CD8+ T cells sorted from blood, obtained in a trial of the OX40 agonist ivuxolimab. CDR3 in DNA: TGTGCCAGCAGCCCCCGGACAGGGGGGAACACTGAAGCTTTCTTT. Residues: CASSPRTGGNTEAFF.